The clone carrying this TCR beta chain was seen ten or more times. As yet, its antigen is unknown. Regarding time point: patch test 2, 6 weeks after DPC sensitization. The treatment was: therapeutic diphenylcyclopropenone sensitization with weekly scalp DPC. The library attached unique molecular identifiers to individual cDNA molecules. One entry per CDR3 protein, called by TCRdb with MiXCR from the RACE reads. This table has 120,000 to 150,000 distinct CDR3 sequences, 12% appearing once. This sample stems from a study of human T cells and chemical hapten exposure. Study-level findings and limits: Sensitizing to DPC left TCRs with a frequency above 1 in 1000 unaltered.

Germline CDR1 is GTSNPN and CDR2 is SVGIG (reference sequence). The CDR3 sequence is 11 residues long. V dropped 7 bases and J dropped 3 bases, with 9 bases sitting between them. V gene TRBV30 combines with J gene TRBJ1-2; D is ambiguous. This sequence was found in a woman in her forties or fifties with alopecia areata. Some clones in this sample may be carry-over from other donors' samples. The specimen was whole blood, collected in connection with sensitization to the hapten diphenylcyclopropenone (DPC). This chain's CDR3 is CAFRTDYGYTF. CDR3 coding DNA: TGTGCCTTCCGGACGGACTATGGCTACACCTTC.